Presented here are 2 T cell receptor beta chains from one specimen sequenced in a study of low-dose radiotherapy and immunotherapy resistance in tumors (dated by TCRdb to between 2021 and 2024). Sequencing took place on an Illumina HiSeq 2500. First-strand cDNA was synthesized with Superscript III and a set of TRAV- and TRBV-specific primers, covering both TCRalpha and TCRbeta chains. TCRs were amplified for 20 to 25 PCR cycles with Phusion, using a constant-region primer paired with the adapter attached to the V primers. TCRdb reprocessing: public reads trimmed at Q25 with fastp, clones called with MiXCR, in-frame beta chains kept. When rows share a CDR3 protein, they turn into one entry using the most common DNA and genes. The sample table lists about 30,000 distinct CDR3 sequences, roughly 49% of them with a count of one. The top ten hold 4.5% to 6.5% of the sample. Per the publication, the time point label means: after trial treatment. Taken with the paper, the label for treatment or condition translates to: LDRT plus nivolumab, ipilimumab, low-dose cyclophosphamide and aspirin (RACIN trial).

Sequenced here: PBMCs, sampled after low-dose radiotherapy plus immunotherapy. The receptors come from a male donor with gallbladder cancer.

This sequence joins TRBV28 and TRBJ2-3, with D perhaps matching TRBD2 (5 bases). Germline lookup yields CDR1 MDHEN and CDR2 SYDVKM. The length of the CDR3 is 13 residues. V dropped 6 bases and J dropped 6 bases, with 13 bases sitting between them. The CDR3 loop is CASRDRGLDTQYF. The CDR3 DNA sequence: TGTGCCAGCAGGGACCGAGGGTTGGATACGCAGTATTTT.

This clonotype is deemed large (0.1 to 1%). The chain joins TRBV10-1 to TRBJ1-2, with TRBD1 as a possible D gene (6 bases). The CDR3 spans 15 residues. CDR1 is WNHNN, CDR2 SYGVQD, per germline (reference sequence). Trimming left V 2 bases short and J 4 bases short, with 14 bases between. This chain's CDR3 is CASSEDRRGSYGYTF. Here the CDR3 DNA reads TGCGCCAGCAGTGAGGATCGCAGGGGTAGCTATGGCTACACCTTC.